The T cell receptor (beta chain) described here comes from a study of OX40 agonist ivuxolimab in advanced cancers. Study as a whole: A mean age of 60 years, range roughly 20 to 90, was recorded, and approximately 85% were male.

Worth noting for this clone: Its antigen is unknown.

The CDR3 sequence is 14 residues long. The germline gives CDR1 LNHDA, CDR2 SQIVND (reference sequence). J gave up 3 bases and V 4 bases, and 5 bases lay outside the gene matches. The data were produced by immunoSEQ multiplex PCR, yet TCRdb's version contains in-frame clones alone and is incomplete. Of tens of thousands of clones listed, less than 90% are singletons. Study-wide results and limits: There was clonal expansion of CD4+ and CD8+ blood T cells by week 6 at 0.1 to 3.0 mg/kg.

The specimen comprised CD4+ or CD8+ T cells sorted from blood, sampled in a trial of the OX40 agonist ivuxolimab. This TCR was recovered from an adult with an advanced solid tumor such as melanoma, head and neck, liver or kidney cancer. V usage is TRBV19 and J usage is TRBJ2-5; 7 bases are shared with TRBD2. In nucleotides, the CDR3 is TGTGCCAGTAGTAACCAGCGGGGAGAAGAGACCCAGTACTTC. Amino acid sequence: CASSNQRGEETQYF.